This paragraph reports one T cell receptor (beta chain). Its antigen target is currently unknown. Base qualities are not at hand, and no much larger clone is one base apart. CDR1 DFQATT and CDR2 SNEGSKA are derived from the germline V gene (reference sequence). V and J are truncated by 3 bases and 7 bases respectively, leaving an intervening sequence of 19 bases. The CDR3 starts with the cysteine, ends with the phenylalanine, and has 15 residues. Only CDR3 DNA is held: 45 bases, read in frame from base 1. This specimen belongs to a study of blood T cell repertoires in COVID-19 (dated by TCRdb to the early 2020s). Background on the whole study: The collaborator samples originated in the United States, Italy and Spain and spanned the acute and convalescent phases of COVID-19. The prospective study material was composed of cDNA or gDNA derived from T cells, B-cell-depleted T cells, or PBMCs. Subjects who had been exposed to COVID-19, were actively infected with it, or had recovered from it provided the deeply sampled blood TCRbeta repertoires that made up the dataset. The repertoires were released in a freely available public database meant as a resource for research on the immune response to SARS-CoV-2. The samples were drawn from two sources: the first 160 participants of the ongoing ImmuneRACE study, and about 1,300 subjects contributed by 6 global collaborators. Sample metadata almost always included a de-identified subject ID, COVID-19 status, age in years and sex. HLA class I and class II types, where available, came from metadata supplied by the sample provider rather than from assay-based typing. The research as a whole found: The amount of clinical and demographic metadata varied by source and participant and was provided uncurated.

The immunoSEQ Assay, a bias-controlled multiplex PCR, was used to amplify TCRbeta CDR3 regions from genomic DNA. For the original study's pipeline: Nucleated cell counts per sample were estimated from amplification of reference gene primers within the assay. Sequence reads were collapsed and filtered to measure the absolute abundance of every unique TCRbeta CDR3 rearrangement. For each sample, productive Simpson clonality was calculated by taking the square root of Simpson's diversity index across productive rearrangements. This immuneACCESS table, as held by TCRdb, lists in-frame sequences with V and J called but not all clones. Of the missing ones, under half trace to an unresolved V gene in checked studies; the others have no known cause. The DNA was the basis for D and trimming; V, J and clone size are from that table. Recorded for this sample are about 98,000 clones; around 73% of them occurred a single time. The ten largest clones add up to approximately 9.6% of the sample.

The collaborating institutions used their own protocols to collect whole blood in K2EDTA tubes. For TCRbeta analysis, collaborators shipped samples as frozen whole blood, isolated PBMCs, or DNA extracted from either of those sample types. The receptor was isolated from a man aged 60 to 69 with active or convalescent COVID-19. Input material: peripheral blood. The rearrangement combines TRBV20-1 with TRBJ2-4; the D segment cannot be called with confidence. The nucleotide sequence reads TGCAGTGCTAGTAGTCCCGCGACATCGCCCAACATTCAGTACTTC. The translation is CSASSPATSPNIQYF.